Each of the 12 T cell receptor beta chains below was sequenced from the same sample in a study of blood T cell repertoires in COVID-19. This table comes from immunoSEQ multiplex PCR, and its TCRdb copy is limited to in-frame clones, with some not included. The repertoire has about 200,000 clones, roughly 86% of them found once; the top ten carry under 2%. The sequenced sample consisted of peripheral blood. All receptors derive from a man aged 18 to 29 with active or convalescent COVID-19.

This rearrangement joins TRBV15 to TRBJ1-2; 11 nucleotides align to TRBD1. The V segment lost 8 bases and the J segment 3 bases; nucleotides outside the gene matches: 17. The germline V gene has CDR1 LNHNV and CDR2 YYDKDF (reference sequence). This CDR3 spans 18 amino acids. In DNA form, the CDR3 reads TGTGCCACCGGAGGACCCGGGACAGGGGGGAAGAAATACTATGGCTACACCTTC. Its translation: CATGGPGTGGKKYYGYTF. The full variable domain, in which reference TRBV15 and TRBJ1-2 provide the parts outside the CDR3, is DAMVIQNPRYQVTQFGKPVTLSCSQTLNHNVMYWYQQKSSQAPKLLFHYYDKDFNNEADTPDNFQSRRPNTSFCFLDIRSPGLGDTAMYLCATGGPGTGGKKYYGYTFGSGTRLTVV.

CDR3 nucleotides: TGTGCCAGCAGCCCGGGGGGGACAGGGTTGGTCGAGCAGTACTTC. Protein product: CASSPGGTGLVEQYF. The chain uses TRBV3-1 (or the pseudogene TRBV3-2) and TRBJ2-7; perhaps TRBD1 as D (9 bases). In germline, CDR1 is LGHDT, CDR2 YNNKEL (reference sequence). Trimming took off 4 bases at V and 6 bases at J, with 19 bases between the two ends. CDR3 length: 15 residues.

In its sample, this clone was seen once. The chain couples TRBV7-2 to TRBJ1-1; the match to TRBD1 covers 7 bases. The germline gives CDR1 SGHTA, CDR2 FQGNSA. The CDR3 consists of 16 residues. The V gene end was trimmed by 3 bases and the J gene end by 0 bases; junction bases not matched to a gene: 7. DNA for the CDR3: TGTGCCAGCAGCTTGGGACAGCGGATCATGAACACTGAAGCTTTCTTT. This codes for CASSLGQRIMNTEAFF.

The V and J genes are TRBV7-9 and TRBJ1-6, with TRBD1 matching 8 bases. The CDR3 runs 14 residues. Germline CDR1 and CDR2: SEHNR and FQNEAQ (reference sequence). The ends lost 5 bases at V and 11 bases at J; junction bases unmatched: 8. The DNA for the CDR3 is TGTGCCAGCAGCCAACAGGGGGAGAGGACACCCCTCCACTTT. This codes for CASSQQGERTPLHF. The full variable domain, rest sourced from reference TRBV7-9 and TRBJ1-6, is DTGVSQNPRHKITKRGQNVTFRCDPISEHNRLYWYRQTLGQGPEFLTYFQNEAQLEKSRLLSDRFSAERPKGSFSTLEIQRTEQGDSAMYLCASSQQGERTPLHFGNGTRLTVT.

J is TRBJ1-2 and V is TRBV7-9; possibly TRBD1 for D (6 bases). V lost 2 bases and J lost 2, with 12 bases in between. CDR1 and CDR2 (germline): SEHNR, FQNEAQ (reference sequence). The length of the CDR3 is 15 residues. CDR3 region: CASSLTGLGNYGYTF. CDR3 nucleotides: TGTGCCAGCAGCTTAACAGGGTTGGGGAACTATGGCTACACCTTC. The full variable domain, with the rest looked up from reference TRBV7-9 and TRBJ1-2, is DTGVSQNPRHKITKRGQNVTFRCDPISEHNRLYWYRQTLGQGPEFLTYFQNEAQLEKSRLLSDRFSAERPKGSFSTLEIQRTEQGDSAMYLCASSLTGLGNYGYTFGSGTRLTVV.

The rearrangement uses TRBV5-4 and TRBJ1-2, with D unclear. This CDR3 has 14 amino acids. Germline V gene data show CDR1 as SGHNT and CDR2 as YYREEE (reference sequence). V was clipped by 0 bases and J by 6 bases, with 12 bases between them. The CDR3 nucleotides are TGTGCCAGCAGCTTGGTTTGGGCGGGTGATGGCTACACCTTC. This encodes CASSLVWAGDGYTF.

The chain carries TRBV7-9 and TRBJ1-1, with D unresolved. This CDR3 spans 13 amino acids. Trimming pared 2 bases from V and 3 bases from J, leaving 7 bases between. CDR1 is SEHNR, CDR2 FQNEAQ, per germline (reference sequence). The CDR3 region has the DNA TGTGCCAGCAGCTTAAACACCTACACTGAAGCTTTCTTT. This codes for CASSLNTYTEAFF.

The chain links TRBV29-1 to TRBJ2-2; 7 positions match TRBD1. Germline V CDR1 and CDR2: SQVTM, ANQGSEA. The V gene end was trimmed by 0 bases and the J gene end by 7 bases; junction bases not matched to a gene: 8. This CDR3 is 15 amino acids long. Here the CDR3 DNA reads TGCAGCGTTGAAGATCTTACAGGGGCGAGCGGGGAGCTGTTTTTT. Protein product: CSVEDLTGASGELFF.

The chain links TRBV7-9 to TRBJ1-1; D is unresolved. The CDR3 covers 16 residues. Germline CDR1 is SEHNR and CDR2 is FQNEAQ (reference sequence). V lost 5 bases and J lost 0, with 16 bases in between. This CDR3 is CASSPDRVGLNTEAFF. For the CDR3, the DNA is TGTGCCAGCAGCCCTGATCGGGTAGGCTTGAACACTGAAGCTTTCTTT.

The chain has TRBV2 and TRBJ1-5; D gene ambiguous. Germline V lookup: CDR1 SNHLY, CDR2 FYNNEI. This CDR3 region has 14 residues. V lost 6 bases and J 5 bases, leaving 14 bases between the germline ends. The CDR3, as DNA: TGTGCCAGCAGACGGGATGGAAGGGATCAGCCCCAGCATTTT. Its protein is CASRRDGRDQPQHF.

The chain joins TRBV7-2 to TRBJ1-2; D gene ambiguous. CDR3 length equals 13 residues. Germline CDR1 SGHTA, CDR2 FQGNSA. The V gene lost 0 bases and the J gene lost 6 bases, with 8 bases spanning the gap. CDR3: CASSLATAHGYTF. CDR3 sequence (DNA): TGTGCCAGCAGCTTAGCAACAGCCCATGGCTACACCTTC.

The rearrangement links TRBV9 to TRBJ1-1, with D possibly matching TRBD1 (5 bases). Trimming removed 0 bases from V and 4 bases from J, with 7 bases in between. This CDR3 spans 13 amino acids. Germline-derived CDR1 and CDR2 are SGDLS and YYNGEE. The CDR3 DNA reads as TGTGCCAGCAGCGTAGGACAGCGCACTGAAGCTTTCTTT. Translation: CASSVGQRTEAFF. The variable domain in full, completed from reference TRBV9 and TRBJ1-1, reads DSGVTQTPKHLITATGQRVTLRCSPRSGDLSVYWYQQSLDQGLQFLIQYYNGEERAKGNILERFSAQQFPDLHSELNLSSLELGDSALYFCASSVGQRTEAFFGQGTRLTVV.